This T cell receptor beta chain was identified during a study of cytomegalovirus exposure and HLA in healthy donors. Across the whole study: The 110 or so validation repertoires used a platform that matched the one used for the 600 to 750 first-cohort repertoires, as a later analysis reported.

The germline CDR1 and CDR2 sequences are SNHLY and FYNNEI. This CDR3 region has 11 residues. The V end lost 7 bases, the J end lost 9 bases, and 10 bases lay between the germline ends. Method: immunoSEQ multiplex PCR; TCRdb's copy keeps in-frame clones and lacks some. Of roughly 95,000 clones listed, 85% are singletons. Findings and caveats of the study: Most TCR sequences proved rare, with some public TCRs found in many donors. According to a subsequent analysis, TCR clusters from the first cohort were inclined to appear together in the 110 or so validation repertoires. The investigators catalogued 164 TCR beta chains as cytomegalovirus-associated.

There are a few counts of this clone. The antigen is undetermined. The chain joins TRBV2 to TRBJ2-1; D is perhaps TRBD2 (5 bases). The source is a man aged 18 to 30 in good health and CMV-seropositive. Sequencing used PBMCs. CDR3 sequence reads: CASKGGLEQFF. The CDR3 bases are TGTGCCAGCAAAGGAGGACTTGAGCAGTTCTTC.